This passage covers 24 T cell receptor beta chains from one sample sequenced in a study of vaccination effects on CD4 cells after COVID-19. Their cognate antigens are unknown. Some clones are missing from TCRdb's copy, which holds only in-frame ones; the method was immunoSEQ multiplex PCR. The data show about 53,000 clones, about three quarters seen once. Having been cultured for approximately ten days, the cells underwent CD4+ T cell isolation. Sequencing was performed on CD4+ T cells from PBMCs cultured without peptide, taken before COVID-19 vaccination. Source of these receptors: a human donor who received a COVID-19 vaccine.

This chain links TRBV28 with TRBJ2-1; D is unresolved. The germline gives CDR1 MDHEN, CDR2 SYDVKM. V shed 2 bases and J shed 10 bases, with 15 bases lying between them. The CDR3 is 14 amino acids. Written as DNA, the CDR3 is TGTGCCAGCAGTTTAAGGGATCCCTGGAAGGAGCAGTTCTTC. The encoded protein is CASSLRDPWKEQFF.

The chain links TRBV9 to TRBJ2-4; 7 bases line up with TRBD2. Germline trimming cut 4 bases from V and 6 bases from J; bases unmatched to any gene: 7. CDR3 length: 14 residues. Per the germline V gene, CDR1 is SGDLS and CDR2 is YYNGEE. CDR3 coding DNA: TGTGCCAGCAGCCCCCGGACGGGAGGAAACATTCAGTACTTC. It is translated as CASSPRTGGNIQYF.

CDR3 sequence: CASSDSALAGANVLTF. The CDR3 bases are TGTGCCAGCAGTGATTCTGCTTTGGCTGGGGCCAACGTCCTGACTTTC. The rearrangement links TRBV6-1 to TRBJ2-6, with D uncertain. Trimming removed 3 bases from V and 2 bases from J, with 11 bases in between. The length of the CDR3 is 16 residues. The germline V gene encodes CDR1 MNHNS and CDR2 SASEGT.

The rearrangement joins TRBV15 to TRBJ2-3; D uncertain. CDR1 and CDR2 (germline): LNHNV, YYDKDF (reference sequence). The CDR3 totals 15 residues. V was clipped by 0 bases and J by 3 bases, with 10 bases between them. In nucleotides, the CDR3 is TGTGCCACCAGCAGAGATGCGGTTATAACAGATACGCAGTATTTT. Translated: CATSRDAVITDTQYF.

V usage is TRBV19 and J usage is TRBJ2-1; tentatively, D is TRBD1 (6 bases). V lost 2 bases, J lost 7 bases, and 21 bases lay in between. The CDR3 is made up of 17 amino acids. CDR1 is LNHDA, CDR2 SQIVND, per germline (reference sequence). CDR3 DNA: TGTGCCAGTAGTATAATTGGGGGCCAAAAGGTCCCAAATGAGCAGTTCTTC. It encodes CASSIIGGQKVPNEQFF.

The CDR3 nucleotides are TGTGCCACCCCCTTCTGGGGGGGCCAGGCCTACGAGCAGTACGTC. This codes for CATPFWGGQAYEQYV. The chain has TRBV21-1 and TRBJ2-7; the D call in the table, TRBD2, was not verified against the DNA. TRBV21-1 is assigned pseudogene status. CDR3 size: 15 residues.

The V call is TRBV7-3, the J call TRBJ1-1; D is perhaps TRBD1 (5 bases). Germline assignment: CDR1 SGHTA and CDR2 FQGTGA. The CDR3 extends over 16 amino acids. Trimming pared 0 bases from V and 1 base from J, leaving 12 bases between. CDR3 protein: CASSLTGGGANTEAFF. CDR3 coding DNA: TGTGCCAGCAGCTTAACTGGGGGGGGAGCGAACACTGAAGCTTTCTTT. The whole variable domain, remainder taken from reference TRBV7-3 and TRBJ1-1, is GAGVSQTPSNKVTEKGKYVELRCDPISGHTALYWYRQSLGQGPEFLIYFQGTGAADDSGLPNDRFFAVRPEGSVSTLKIQRTERGDSAVYLCASSLTGGGANTEAFFGQGTRLTVV.

The genes are TRBV6-2 or TRBV6-3 and TRBJ2-5; D is uncertain. Per germline, CDR1 MNHEY and CDR2 SVGEGT. CDR3 length: 14 residues. V was shortened by 4 bases and J by 1 base, with 10 bases between the two germline ends. CDR3 bases: TGTGCCAGCAGTTTCGTCTCAGTCCAAGAGACCCAGTACTTC. It encodes CASSFVSVQETQYF.

The V and J genes are TRBV7-3 and TRBJ1-2, with no clear D. This CDR3 is 15 amino acids long. From germline, CDR1 is SGHTA and CDR2 FQGTGA. V gave up 2 bases and J gave up 3 bases, with 13 bases separating them. CDR3 region: CASSLVNRRDYGYTF. Written as DNA, the CDR3 is TGTGCCAGCAGCTTAGTGAACAGACGAGACTATGGCTACACCTTC. Using reference TRBV7-3 and TRBJ1-2 for the parts outside the CDR3, the full variable domain is GAGVSQTPSNKVTEKGKYVELRCDPISGHTALYWYRQSLGQGPEFLIYFQGTGAADDSGLPNDRFFAVRPEGSVSTLKIQRTERGDSAVYLCASSLVNRRDYGYTFGSGTRLTVV.

V is TRBV19 and J is TRBJ2-5; D unresolved. V lost 5 bases to trimming and J lost 3 bases, with 10 bases between them. From germline, CDR1 is LNHDA and CDR2 SQIVND (reference sequence). The CDR3 runs 13 residues. The CDR3 sequence is CASSSQNKETQYF. CDR3 bases: TGTGCCAGTAGTTCCCAGAATAAAGAGACCCAGTACTTC.

CDR3 nucleotide sequence: TGTGCCAGCAGCGTCGAATGGGGCACTGAAGCTTTCTTT. Its translation is CASSVEWGTEAFF. The rearrangement links TRBV5-4 to TRBJ1-1; D not resolved. V was cut by 4 bases and J by 4 bases, with 11 bases left in between. This CDR3 is 13 amino acids long. From germline, CDR1 is SGHNT and CDR2 YYREEE (reference sequence).

The chain is built from TRBV2 and TRBJ1-2, with D tentatively TRBD1 (6 bases). Germline-derived CDR1 and CDR2 are SNHLY and FYNNEI. Trimming cost V 6 bases and J 4 bases, with 15 bases left between them. This CDR3 is built from 14 residues. CDR3 loop: CASRLTGTGYGYTF. In DNA, the CDR3 is TGTGCCAGCAGGCTAACAGGGACGGGCTATGGCTACACCTTC.

This clone was seen just once. The V call is TRBV18, the J call TRBJ2-1; the D gene is possibly TRBD1 (5 bases). V gave up 6 bases and J gave up 3 bases, with 15 bases separating them. Per the germline V gene, CDR1 is KGHSH and CDR2 is LQKENI. The CDR3 runs to 15 residues. CDR3 DNA sequence: TGTGCCAGCTCCCCAGGCACAGGACGCTACAATGAGCAGTTCTTC. Amino acid sequence: CASSPGTGRYNEQFF.

V gene TRBV6-5 combines with J gene TRBJ1-5; D may be TRBD1 (6 bases). Germline V gene sequence: CDR1 MNHEY, CDR2 SVGAGI. This CDR3 has 13 amino acids. V shed 7 bases and J shed 1 base, with 8 bases lying between them. The chain's CDR3 is CASNGGSNQPQHF. Written as DNA, the CDR3 is TGTGCCAGCAATGGGGGCAGCAATCAGCCCCAGCATTTT.

The chain couples TRBV11-2 to TRBJ1-1; 9 nucleotides align to TRBD1. The CDR3 has 16 amino acids. The V segment lost 5 bases and the J segment 1 base; nucleotides outside the gene matches: 8. Germline-derived CDR1 and CDR2 are SGHAT and FQNNGV. The CDR3 nucleotides are TGTGCCAGCAGCCGCGGACAGGGGATTCAGAACACTGAAGCTTTCTTT. Its protein is CASSRGQGIQNTEAFF.

This clone was detected only a few times. This chain uses TRBV6-6 with TRBJ2-3, with unresolved D. The V gene's germline CDR1 is MNHNY and CDR2 SVGAGI (reference sequence). Trimming took off 1 base at V and 1 base at J, with 6 bases between the two ends. There are 14 residues in the CDR3. This chain's CDR3 is CASSYWQGTDTQYF. The CDR3 DNA sequence: TGTGCCAGCAGTTACTGGCAGGGCACAGATACGCAGTATTTT.

The gene calls are TRBV30 and TRBJ1-2; 7 bases agree with TRBD1. Trimming cost V 0 bases and J 0 bases; bases outside gene matches: 7. Germline V gene data show CDR1 as GTSNPN and CDR2 as SVGIG (reference sequence). The CDR3 spans 16 residues. CDR3 amino acids: CAWSVRARGTNYGYTF. CDR3 nucleotides: TGTGCCTGGAGTGTAAGGGCCAGGGGGACTAACTATGGCTACACCTTC.

The gene calls are TRBV19 and TRBJ2-5; 7 positions match TRBD1. The CDR3 is made up of 16 amino acids. Looked up from germline, CDR1 is LNHDA and CDR2 is SQIVND (reference sequence). V gave up 6 bases and J gave up 6 bases; unmatched junction bases: 16. The CDR3 loop is CASRDRLRQGPQTQYF. The DNA of the CDR3 is TGTGCCAGTAGGGATCGTTTAAGACAGGGCCCGCAGACCCAGTACTTC.

This chain uses TRBV27 with TRBJ2-5; 11 bases match TRBD2. V gave up 5 bases and J gave up 4 bases; unmatched junction bases: 9. This CDR3 has 16 amino acids. Looked up from germline, CDR1 is MNHEY and CDR2 is SMNVEV (reference sequence). The CDR3 bases are TGTGCCAGCAGTACCTTAGCGGGGGGGGATGGAGAGACCCAGTACTTC. Protein sequence: CASSTLAGGDGETQYF.

The chain links TRBV3-1 (or the pseudogene TRBV3-2) to TRBJ1-6; no reliable D call. The V gene lost 4 bases and the J gene lost 11 bases, with 9 bases spanning the gap. The CDR3 runs to 12 residues. In germline, CDR1 is LGHDT, CDR2 YNNKEL (reference sequence). The CDR3 spells CASSRREAPLHF. DNA of the CDR3: TGTGCCAGCAGCCGAAGGGAGGCACCCCTCCACTTT.

V gene TRBV5-4 combines with J gene TRBJ1-5, with a possible D match to TRBD1 (5 bases). Trimming cost V 4 bases and J 1 base, with 12 bases left between them. Germline CDR1 is SGHNT and CDR2 is YYREEE (reference sequence). The CDR3 runs to 15 residues. The CDR3 nucleotides are TGTGCCAGCAGCGCTGGGACCGCAAGCAATCAGCCCCAGCATTTT. Translated: CASSAGTASNQPQHF. The variable domain in full, completed from reference TRBV5-4 and TRBJ1-5, reads ETGVTQSPTHLIKTRGQQVTLRCSSQSGHNTVSWYQQALGQGPQFIFQYYREEENGRGNFPPRFSGLQFPNYSSELNVNALELDDSALYLCASSAGTASNQPQHFGDGTRLSIL.

On this clone: The same CDR3 can be traced to other DNA sequences in this sample. The chain recombines TRBV5-1 with TRBJ1-4; 10 bases are a match to TRBD1. V dropped 0 bases and J dropped 8; count of bases not matched to a gene: 4. Germline V gene lookup returns CDR1 SGHRS and CDR2 YFSETQ. The CDR3 extends over 15 amino acids. This CDR3 is CASSLAGTGEEKLFF. Written as DNA, the CDR3 is TGCGCCAGCAGCTTGGCGGGGACAGGGGAGGAAAAACTGTTTTTT.

J is TRBJ2-7 and V is TRBV2, with 7 bases matching TRBD1. This CDR3 is 13 amino acids long. Germline CDR1 and CDR2: SNHLY and FYNNEI. The junction had 5 bases not matched to a gene; V was cut back by 6 bases and J by 3 bases. CDR3 sequence: CASREDRNYEQYV. Here the CDR3 DNA reads TGTGCCAGCAGAGAGGACAGGAACTACGAGCAGTACGTC.

This chain links TRBV3-1 (or the pseudogene TRBV3-2) with TRBJ2-7; D remains ambiguous. The V and J ends lost 1 base and 1 base respectively, with 8 bases between them. Germline values: CDR1 LGHDT, CDR2 YNNKEL (reference sequence). The length of the CDR3 is 14 residues. CDR3 coding DNA: TGTGCCAGCAGCCAAGGGGTGGGTTCCTACGAGCAGTACGTC. Protein sequence: CASSQGVGSYEQYV.